The rows below give T cell receptor beta chains drawn from one sample of a study of blood T cell repertoires in COVID-19. Repertoires were generated with immunoSEQ multiplex PCR, while TCRdb's copy carries only in-frame clones and drops some. The sample includes about 260,000 clones, 70% to 90% of them seen just once. The sequenced sample consisted of peripheral blood. The receptors derive from a man aged 18-30 years with active or convalescent COVID-19. Each CDR3 is given with its conserved first and last residue. Each record gives: D gene, J gene, clone size, V gene, CDR3 DNA, CDR3 protein. A D gene is named only where the DNA matches it firmly. Clone size is given for some rows only: seen once, a few or many times, or a class if the clone is expanded.

>TRBD2|TRBJ2-3|-|TRBV2
TGTGCCAGCAGGGCCGGACTAGTTTTGGCAGATACGCAGTATTTT
CASRAGLVLADTQYF
>-|TRBJ1-4|-|TRBV6-5
TGTGCCAGCTCTCGTGAGGGTGGAACTAATGAAAAACTGTTTTTT
CASSREGGTNEKLFF
>-|TRBJ1-5|-|TRBV9
TGTGCCAGCAGCGCCTACGACAGCCCTCGGCCCCAGCATTTT
CASSAYDSPRPQHF
>-|TRBJ2-5|-|TRBV7-9
TGTGCCAGCAGCTTAATCTACAGCTATGGGCCGCAAGAGACCCAGTACTTC
CASSLIYSYGPQETQYF
>-|TRBJ2-5|-|TRBV19
TGTGCCAGTAGACAGGGAGGGGAGACCCAGTACTTC
CASRQGGETQYF
>-|TRBJ2-1|-|TRBV4-2
TGTGCCAGCAGCAGCTCGGGGGTCTCCTACAATGAGCAGTTCTTC
CASSSSGVSYNEQFF
>-|TRBJ2-7|-|TRBV21-1
TGTGCCAGCAGCAAAGAGAGAACAGCCCCAATGAACGAGCAGTACTTC
CASSKERTAPMNEQYF
>-|TRBJ1-5|few|TRBV15
TGTGCCACCAGCATGGGAAGGGGGTGGGAACCCCAGCATTTT
CATSMGRGWEPQHF
>TRBD2|TRBJ2-7|-|TRBV7-9
TGTGCCAGCAGCTCCTCCGCGTTAGCGGGGGGTGTCGAGCAGTACTTC
CASSSSALAGGVEQYF
>-|TRBJ2-1|-|TRBV3-1/TRBV3-2
TGTGCCAGCAGCCAAGAGGGGGCGGGAGTCGACTACAATGAGCAGTTCTTC
CASSQEGAGVDYNEQFF
>-|TRBJ2-7|-|TRBV24-1
TGTGCCACCAGTAGGGACACCGAGCAGTACTTC
CATSRDTEQYF
>TRBD2|TRBJ2-2|-|TRBV2
TGTGCCAGCAGTGTTGGGGGAGGGAGCGGGGAGCTGTTTTTT
CASSVGGGSGELFF
>TRBD2|TRBJ2-2|-|TRBV20-1
TGCAGTGCTAGTAGCGGGGTGAACACCGGGGAGCTGTTTTTT
CSASSGVNTGELFF
>-|TRBJ2-6|-|TRBV5-1
TGCGCCAGCAGCGGGGCGCCATCTGGGGCCAACGTCCTGACTTTC
CASSGAPSGANVLTF
>-|TRBJ2-5|-|TRBV19
TGTGCCAGCTCTTCAGGGGAGACCCAGTACTTC
CASSSGETQYF
>-|TRBJ1-4|-|TRBV15
TGTGCCACCAGCTACACACAGGGCGTGGATGAAAAACTGTTTTTT
CATSYTQGVDEKLFF
>TRBD1|TRBJ2-2|once|TRBV11-2
TGTGCCAGCAGTCGGGACAGGGCGAACACCGGGGAGCTGTTTTTT
CASSRDRANTGELFF
>TRBD1|TRBJ1-5|-|TRBV6-5
TGTGCCAGCAGGGGACAGGGTCTCAATCAGCCCCAGCATTTT
CASRGQGLNQPQHF
>-|TRBJ1-1|-|TRBV6-6
TGTGCCAGCAGTTACGGACAGAACACTGAAGCTTTCTTT
CASSYGQNTEAFF
>TRBD2|TRBJ2-3|-|TRBV6-4
TGTGCCAGCAGTGACCCACCTAGCGGGAGGACAGATACGCAGTATTTT
CASSDPPSGRTDTQYF
>-|TRBJ2-1|-|TRBV7-8
TGTGCCAGCAGCCCCCTTCAAAGCGTTGAGCAGTTCTTC
CASSPLQSVEQFF
>-|TRBJ2-1|-|TRBV28
TGTGCCAGCAGTTTAATGGGGGGTCTAGTGAATGAGCAGTTCTTC
CASSLMGGLVNEQFF
>-|TRBJ2-3|-|TRBV11-3
TGTGCCAGCAGCTTCTCAGGTTTTAGCACAGATACGCAGTATTTT
CASSFSGFSTDTQYF
>-|TRBJ1-2|-|TRBV24-1
TGTGCCACCAGTGATGGGGGGTACGGAGAGTGGTATGGCTACACCTTC
CATSDGGYGEWYGYTF
>-|TRBJ2-3|-|TRBV6-5
TGTGCCAGCAGTACCCGGACAAGCACAGATACGCAGTATTTT
CASSTRTSTDTQYF
>-|TRBJ1-1|-|TRBV30
TGTGCCTGGAGTGTACACTACAGGGATTTGAGCGCTGAAGCTTTCTTT
CAWSVHYRDLSAEAFF
>TRBD1|TRBJ1-5|-|TRBV10-3
TGTGCCATCAGTGAGTCAGGTGGGCAGGGGGACCAGCCCCAGCATTTT
CAISESGGQGDQPQHF
>-|TRBJ1-5|-|TRBV7-2
TGTGCCAGCAGCCCTTCCTTCGGTGGGCCCCAGCATTTT
CASSPSFGGPQHF
>TRBD1|TRBJ1-5|-|TRBV7-9
TGTGCCAGCAGTGACAGGGACGATCAGCCCCAGCATTTT
CASSDRDDQPQHF
>-|TRBJ1-4|-|TRBV28
TGTGCCAGCAGCCAGGAAGGGGGAAGGGAAAAACTGTTTTTT
CASSQEGGREKLFF
>-|TRBJ1-6|-|TRBV3-1/TRBV3-2
TGTGCCAGCAGCCATCGGGATTCACCCCTCCACTTT
CASSHRDSPLHF
>-|TRBJ1-5|once|TRBV19
TGTGCCAGTAGTATCTCCAGGGCCCCCAATCAGCCCCAGCATTTT
CASSISRAPNQPQHF
>TRBD2|TRBJ2-2|-|TRBV2
TGTGCCAGCAGCCTAGCGGGATCGGACGGGGAGCTGTTTTTT
CASSLAGSDGELFF
>-|TRBJ2-7|-|TRBV3-1/TRBV3-2
TGTGCCAGCAGCCAAGGTCTGAGGGCGCCCTACGAGCAGTACTTC
CASSQGLRAPYEQYF
>-|TRBJ1-2|-|TRBV2
TGTGCCAGCAGTGAGGTTCGGGGGGAGTATGGCTACACCTTC
CASSEVRGEYGYTF
>-|TRBJ2-7|-|TRBV10-2
TGCGCCAGCAGTGAACAGTCCTCCGAGCAGTACTTC
CASSEQSSEQYF
>TRBD1|TRBJ1-3|-|TRBV10-3
TGTGCCATCAGTACTATCCGGGGACAGGGGATTGGAAACACCATATATTTT
CAISTIRGQGIGNTIYF
>-|TRBJ2-7|-|TRBV5-4
TGTGCCAGCAGCGGTGGGCGGGACAGTGCCTACGAGCAGTACTTC
CASSGGRDSAYEQYF
>TRBD2|TRBJ2-1|-|TRBV24-1
TGTGCCACCAGTGATTTGGAAGGTAGCGGGGATTACAATGAGCAGTTCTTC
CATSDLEGSGDYNEQFF
>-|TRBJ2-5|-|TRBV7-6
TGTGCCAGCAGCAGAGGCCAAGAGACCCAGTACTTC
CASSRGQETQYF
>TRBD2|TRBJ2-1|-|TRBV4-2
TGTGCCAGCAGCCAGCCAGCGGGAGTGAGGAACAATGAGCAGTTCTTC
CASSQPAGVRNNEQFF